This passage covers 17 T cell receptor delta chains from one sample sequenced in a study of γδ T cells in repeated Plasmodium falciparum infection. Flow sorting of PBMC yielded separate Vgamma9/Vdelta2+ and Vdelta2-negative gammadelta T cell populations for bulk repertoire analysis. TCRdb reanalysed the multiplex PCR reads with CATT. The repertoire has roughly 93,000 delta-chain clones, approximately 0.92% of them found once; the top ten carry around a tenth. Sequencing was carried out using gamma-delta T cells from blood. The source of these receptors is a pool of human donors (malaria-infected and uninfected, not separated).

Concerning this clone: The translation of this DNA and the TCRdb protein of a much larger clone differ at residue 9, probably owing to a read error; the protein shown here is translated from the DNA. V usage is TRDV1 and J usage is TRDJ1; maybe TRDD3 (6 bases). The CDR3 spans 18 residues. Germline values: CDR1 TSWWSYY, CDR2 QGS. V dropped 0 bases and J dropped 6 bases, with 23 bases sitting between them. The chain's CDR3 is CALGELDGCWGWNYKLIF. CDR3 sequence (DNA): TGTGCTCTTGGGGAACTAGACGGGTGCTGGGGCTGGAACTATAAACTCATCTTT.

There are many counts of this clone. The CDR3 DNA sequence: TGTGCTCTTGGGGAACCGCGTAGGTACCTACATCTGGGGGATAGGGATAAACTCATCTTT. This codes for CALGEPRRYLHLGDRDKLIF. V and J are TRDV1 and TRDJ1; 10 bases line up with TRDD3. The length of the CDR3 is 20 residues. The V and J ends lost 1 base and 5 bases, in that order; junction bases with no gene match: 19. The V gene's germline CDR1 is TSWWSYY and CDR2 QGS.

This clone was seen many times. The V gene is TRDV2, the J gene TRDJ3; 8 bases are shared with TRDD3. J lost 2 bases, V lost 0 bases, and 14 bases had no gene match. Germline CDR1 reads GEAIGNYY; CDR2 reads EKD. This CDR3 comprises 21 residues. The CDR3 loop reads CACDTGWGMPQTPWDTRQMFF. Written as DNA, the CDR3 is TGTGCCTGTGACACCGGATGGGGGATGCCCCAAACCCCCTGGGACACCCGACAGATGTTTTTC.

This clone was picked up a small number of times. TCRdb assigns this DNA the protein of a much larger clone, which departs from its translation at residue 22; this likely reflects a read error, and the protein shown comes from translating the DNA. No J gene was named, though the V gene is TRDV1; the table names TRDD3, a call not compared with the DNA. CDR1 and CDR2 (germline): TSWWSYY, QGS. CDR3 length equals 23 residues. CDR3 coding DNA: TGTGCTCTTGGGAGAAGGGTAGTTACCCGAAAACTGGGGGATACTCCCAGTACCGATAAACTCACCTTT. This translates into CALGRRVVTRKLGDTPSTDKLTF.

Comments on this clone: A read error likely explains why the TCRdb protein, taken from a much larger clone, differs from this DNA's translation at residue 24; the protein shown is translated from the DNA. CDR3 nucleotide sequence: TGTGCTTATAGGAGCGTTAACTTCGTCAAAGGCGACCTCCTGGGGGATACGGGGAACACCGATAAACTCACCTTT. Amino acid sequence: CAYRSVNFVKGDLLGDTGNTDKLTF. The V segment is TRAV38-2/DV8, and no J call was made; TRDD3 is taken as the D call from the table, unchecked against the DNA. Germline assignment: CDR1 TSESDYY and CDR2 QEAYKQQN. This CDR3 comprises 25 residues.

A word on this clone: A far larger clone is a single base away, which makes a read error likely. Other DNA sequences within the sample encode an identical CDR3. The chain carries TRDV1 and TRDJ2; 12 nucleotides line up with TRDD3. TCRdb is silent on the J gene; assignment here came from matching the DNA to germline. This CDR3 contains 17 residues. Germline V gene lookup returns CDR1 TSWWSYY and CDR2 QGS. The chain's CDR3 is CALGFTGGYPPTAQLFF. The DNA of the CDR3 is TGCGCTCTTGGATTTACTGGGGGATACCCCCCGACAGCACAACTCTTCTTT.

The sample holds a few counts of this clone. The protein given by TCRdb reflects a much larger clone and differs at residue 14 from this DNA's translation, likely from a read error; the protein shown is the DNA's translation. J is TRDJ1 and V is TRDV2; 10 nucleotides match TRDD3. Because TCRdb records no J gene, it was assigned here through a match of the DNA to germline. Germline V lookup: CDR1 GEAIGNYY, CDR2 EKD. The CDR3 contains 20 residues. Trimming at V came to 0 bases and at J to 1 base, leaving 16 bases not matched to a gene. In DNA form, the CDR3 reads TGTGCCTGTGACACCCTGGTGAGGGGTACTGGGGGATCCGGCACCGATAAACTCATCTTT. Translating gives CACDTLVRGTGGSGTDKLIF.

Comments on this clone: A far larger clone is one nucleotide away, so this likely arose from a read error. The sample holds other DNA sequences that translate to the same CDR3. V gene TRDV1 combines with J gene TRDJ1; 12 bases match TRDD3. TCRdb carries no J gene annotation; the J gene was assigned here by matching the DNA with germline. Germline V gives CDR1 TSWWSYY, CDR2 QGS. The CDR3 length is 21 residues. CDR3 in amino acids: CALGGTSSLTGGYIPTDKLIF. DNA of the CDR3: TGCGCTCTTGGGGGGACTTCCTCCCTTACTGGGGGATACATTCCCACCGATAAACTCATCTTT.

This clone was seen ten or more times. The V call is TRDV2, the J call TRDJ3; 10 bases match TRDD3. Here the J gene was assigned by germline matching of the DNA, as TCRdb has none. The CDR3 is 18 amino acids. The germline gives CDR1 GEAIGNYY, CDR2 EKD. Trimming cost V 0 bases and J 1 base; bases outside gene matches: 2. CDR3 nucleotide sequence: TGTGCCTGTGACACCGCGGGGGATACGTCCTGGGACACCCGACAGATGTTTTTC. Its translation: CACDTAGDTSWDTRQMFF.

In regard to this clone: A read error likely explains why the TCRdb protein, taken from a much larger clone, differs from this DNA's translation at residue 6; the protein shown is translated from the DNA. J is TRDJ1 and V is TRDV2; 11 bases match TRDD3. The CDR3 spans 19 residues. The ends lost 0 bases at V and 0 bases at J; junction bases unmatched: 11. Germline V gives CDR1 GEAIGNYY, CDR2 EKD. The chain's CDR3 is CACDTIVLGDRGDTDKLIF. CDR3 DNA sequence: TGTGCCTGTGACACCATCGTACTGGGGGATAGGGGAGACACCGATAAACTCATCTTT.

As to this clone: The protein given by TCRdb reflects a much larger clone and differs at residue 6 from this DNA's translation, likely from a read error; the protein shown is the DNA's translation. The V call is TRDV1, the J call TRDJ1; D is unclear. Here the J gene came from matching the DNA to germline, since TCRdb omits it. The V gene's germline CDR1 is TSWWSYY and CDR2 QGS. This CDR3 spans 18 amino acids. V lost 5 bases, J lost 1 base, and 23 bases lay in between. Written as DNA, the CDR3 is TGTGCTCTTGGGTTCATCTCCGTACATACTTATATCACCGATAAACTCATCTTT. Its protein is CALGFISVHTYITDKLIF.

Only a few counts were recorded for this clone. It differs at one base from a far larger clone, so likely a read error. Other DNA variants within this sample encode the same CDR3. The genes are TRDV2 and TRDJ1; 7 bases agree with TRDD3. In the absence of a J gene in TCRdb, the DNA was matched to germline to assign it here. Germline CDR1 is GEAIGNYY and CDR2 is EKD. With V trimmed by 2 bases and J by 4 bases, 12 bases remained unmatched. This CDR3 comprises 16 residues. Here the CDR3 DNA reads TGTGCCTGTGACAGCCTCCTGCTGGGGGGGTACGATAAACTCATCTTT. As protein: CACDSLLLGGYDKLIF.

This clone was observed a handful of times. A far larger clone is one base from this, pointing to a likely read error. The same CDR3 also results from other DNA sequences found in this sample. The chain has TRDV1 and TRDJ1; D is unresolved. Trimming cost V 2 bases and J 3 bases, with 22 bases left between them. CDR1 is TSWWSYY and CDR2 is QGS in the germline V gene. The CDR3 runs 18 residues. This CDR3 is CALGERFFEYESSDKLIF. Here the CDR3 DNA reads TGTGCTCTTGGGGAAAGGTTTTTCGAGTACGAGTCCTCCGATAAACTCATCTTT.

This clone has just a few counts. This DNA's translation and the protein TCRdb lists, from a much larger clone, do not match at residue 14, likely due to a read error; the protein shown is translated from the DNA. No J gene call was made, and the V gene is TRDV2; TRDD3, as called in the table, went unchecked against the DNA. The CDR3 spans 15 residues. Germline V gene lookup returns CDR1 GEAIGNYY and CDR2 EKD. CDR3 nucleotide sequence: TGTGCCTGTGACAGACTGGGGCCCCAAACCGATAAACTCACCTTT. This codes for CACDRLGPQTDKLTF.

At least ten counts were recorded for this clone. The protein given by TCRdb reflects a much larger clone and differs at residue 16 from this DNA's translation, likely from a read error; the protein shown is the DNA's translation. V gene TRDV1 combines with J gene TRDJ1; perhaps TRDD3 as D (6 bases). The CDR3 extends over 17 amino acids. Germline lookup yields CDR1 TSWWSYY and CDR2 QGS. The CDR3 reads CALGSIRGWGVTDKLTF. The CDR3 region has the DNA TGTGCTCTTGGGTCAATTCGAGGGTGGGGGGTCACCGATAAACTCACCTTT.

There is no V gene call, and the J gene is TRDJ1; the listed D gene, TRDD3, was not tested against the DNA. This CDR3 is 18 amino acids long. CDR3 nucleotide sequence: TGTGCGCGACGAAACTACTGGGGGATACTTAGGTACACCGATAAACTCATCTTT. It yields the protein CARRNYWGILRYTDKLIF.

This clone occurred a few times. TCRdb shows a much larger clone's protein in place of this DNA's translation, and the two differ at residue 14, likely through a read error; the protein shown is translated from the DNA. The CDR3 sequence is CALGELGFSLLNWGAWDTRQMFF. The CDR3 nucleotides are TGTGCTCTTGGGGAACTAGGGTTCAGTCTACTGAACTGGGGAGCCTGGGACACCCGACAGATGTTTTTC. The chain employs TRDV1 and TRDJ3; 7 bases fit TRDD3. Germline matching of the DNA provided the J gene here, since TCRdb leaves it blank. The CDR3 length is 23 residues. Germline CDR1 is TSWWSYY and CDR2 is QGS. The V and J ends lost 0 bases and 2 bases, in that order; junction bases with no gene match: 19.